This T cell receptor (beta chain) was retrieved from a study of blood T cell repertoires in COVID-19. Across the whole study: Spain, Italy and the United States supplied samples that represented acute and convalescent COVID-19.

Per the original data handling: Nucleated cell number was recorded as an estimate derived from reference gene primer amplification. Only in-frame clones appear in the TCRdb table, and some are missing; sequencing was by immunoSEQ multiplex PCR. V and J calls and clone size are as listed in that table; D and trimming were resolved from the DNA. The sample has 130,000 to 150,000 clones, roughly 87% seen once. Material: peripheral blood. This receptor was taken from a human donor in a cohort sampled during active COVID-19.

The CDR3 sequence: CASTQLKTMMNTEAFF. CDR3 coding DNA: TGTGCCAGCACTCAACTCAAGACAATGATGAACACTGAAGCTTTCTTT. This chain links TRBV7-6 with TRBJ1-1, with D unclear. The CDR3 runs 16 residues. Trimming left V 7 bases short and J 0 bases short, with 18 bases between. Germline CDR1 is SGHVS and CDR2 is FNYEAQ.